This entry describes one TCR beta chain. This record belongs to a study of CD8+CD57+ T cells in acquired aplastic anemia. J lost 3 bases, V lost 6 bases, and 10 bases had no gene match. Looked up from germline, CDR1 is MNHNS and CDR2 is SASEGT. The CDR3 has 17 amino acids. Genomic DNA was employed as the template in profiling TCR beta VDJ and CDR3. MiXCR, run by TCRdb on the reads, gives a single entry per CDR3 protein. The table records 350,000 to 450,000 distinct CDR3 sequences, 65% to 80% of them present only once. Sequencing was done on a sample of sorted CD4+, CD8+, or CD8+CD57+ T cells (not recorded which) from PBMCs. The V call is TRBV6-1, the J call TRBJ2-2, with TRBD2 matching 10 bases. The clonotype was recovered from a human donor in good health, serving as a control. The CDR3 here is CASRPGLAGEYTGELFF. The CDR3 DNA reads TGTGCCAGCAGGCCGGGGCTAGCGGGGGAGTACACCGGGGAGCTGTTTTTT.